Below are 8 T cell receptor beta chains sequenced from a single sample in a study of shared clonotypes between healthy human individuals. Data came from immunoSEQ multiplex PCR; TCRdb stores just in-frame clones and leaves some out. The sample yields about half a million clones, 81% seen once. Specimen: PBMCs. The receptor source for this set is a woman aged 40 to 50 in good health. Some clones in this sample may be carry-over from other donors' samples.

CDR3 nucleotide sequence: TGTGCCAGCAGGACACCGAACACTGAAGCTTTCTTT. As protein: CASRTPNTEAFF. V usage is TRBV7-9 and J usage is TRBJ1-1; D gene uncertain. Trimming removed 6 bases from V and 1 base from J, with 6 bases in between. Per the germline V gene, CDR1 is SEHNR and CDR2 is FQNEAQ (reference sequence). This CDR3 region has 12 residues.

CDR3 residues: CASSPGVSYEQYF. CDR3 coding DNA: TGTGCCAGCAGCCCAGGGGTGAGTTACGAGCAGTACTTC. This chain connects TRBV7-2 to TRBJ2-7, with D possibly matching TRBD1 (6 bases). The germline gives CDR1 SGHTA, CDR2 FQGNSA. V lost 5 bases to trimming and J lost 4 bases, with 12 bases between them. CDR3 length: 13 residues.

In regard to this clone: A far larger clone is just one base off, so this is likely a read error. The sample holds other DNA sequences that translate to the same CDR3. The rearrangement links TRBV9 to TRBJ2-5, with 8 bases aligning to TRBD1. The V and J ends lost 4 bases and 2 bases, in that order; junction bases with no gene match: 7. This CDR3 has 15 residues. Germline lookup yields CDR1 SGDLS and CDR2 YYNGEE. CDR3 amino acids: CASSLTGETQETQYF. CDR3 sequence (DNA): TGTGCCAGCAGCCTGACAGGGGAAACGCAAGAGACCCAGTACTTC.

For the CDR3, the DNA is TGTGCCAGCAGTTCGGACAGACACTCCTACGAGCAGTACTTC. It specifies CASSSDRHSYEQYF. The chain links TRBV6-4 to TRBJ2-7, with a weak D call TRBD1 (6 bases). The CDR3 is 14 amino acids. Trimming cost V 5 bases and J 0 bases, with 11 bases left between them. Germline-derived CDR1 and CDR2 are MRHNA and SNTAGT.

The CDR3: CATRTEPTGLSNQPQHF. CDR3 bases: TGTGCCACCAGAACCGAACCGACAGGGCTTAGCAATCAGCCCCAGCATTTT. V and J are TRBV15 and TRBJ1-5; 7 positions match TRBD1. Germline values: CDR1 LNHNV, CDR2 YYDKDF (reference sequence). V trimming: 6 bases; J trimming: 0 bases; junction bases outside the gene matches: 11. The CDR3 runs to 17 residues.

Turning to this clone: Possible read error: a much larger clone is one base away. The gene calls are TRBV30 and TRBJ2-2; D not certain. The CDR3 totals 13 residues. Per the germline V gene, CDR1 is GTSNPN and CDR2 is SVGIG (reference sequence). V was clipped by 2 bases and J by 7 bases, with 11 bases between them. The chain's CDR3 is CAWSYRRVGELFF. The DNA of the CDR3 is TGTGCCTGGAGTTACCGGCGTGTCGGGGAGCTGTTTTTT.

This chain links TRBV6-5 with TRBJ1-1; D not resolved. The germline V gene encodes CDR1 MNHEY and CDR2 SVGAGI. V was clipped by 0 bases and J by 7 bases, with 12 bases between them. The CDR3 loop spans 14 amino acids. CDR3 in DNA: TGTGCCAGCAGTTACTCGTTTAGGGTCGGTGAAGCTTTCTTT. This translates into CASSYSFRVGEAFF.

This clone was seen only a few times. The chain couples TRBV7-2 to TRBJ1-1, with 7 bases fitting TRBD1. The germline CDR1 and CDR2 sequences are SGHTA and FQGNSA. V was clipped by 5 bases and J by 0 bases; unmatched bases: 15. This CDR3 spans 18 amino acids. In nucleotides, the CDR3 is TGTGCCAGCAGCCCACCAGTAGTCGGACAGGTGATGAACACTGAAGCTTTCTTT. Translated, it gives CASSPPVVGQVMNTEAFF.